Below are 11 T cell receptor beta chains sequenced from a single sample in a study of immune evolution from preneoplasia to lung adenocarcinoma. Clones were sequenced by immunoSEQ multiplex PCR, and TCRdb holds only the in-frame ones, with some missing. Altogether under 45,000 clones are present, roughly 80% being singletons, with the ten largest covering around 5.1%. The specimen was FFPE invasive lung adenocarcinoma tissue. These TCRs come from a person aged 55 to 70 with lung adenocarcinoma.

The chain employs TRBV2 and TRBJ2-1; the D is unclear. V lost 2 bases to trimming and J lost 7 bases, with 12 bases between them. CDR3 length equals 14 residues. Germline lookup yields CDR1 SNHLY and CDR2 FYNNEI. CDR3 amino acids: CASSEQALGNEQFF. The CDR3 DNA sequence: TGTGCCAGCAGTGAACAGGCGCTTGGGAATGAGCAGTTCTTC.

The J gene is TRBJ1-2, the V gene TRBV5-1; 8 bases line up with TRBD1. There are 14 residues in the CDR3. Germline trimming cut 7 bases from V and 6 bases from J; bases unmatched to any gene: 11. The germline CDR1 and CDR2 sequences are SGHRS and YFSETQ. The DNA of the CDR3 is TGCGCCAGCTCCCAAGGCGGACAGGGCCATGGCTACACCTTC. Translated: CASSQGGQGHGYTF.

The chain carries TRBV5-5 and TRBJ1-2, with 8 nucleotides matching TRBD1. This CDR3 has 15 amino acids. CDR1 SGHKS and CDR2 YYEKEE come from the germline V gene (reference sequence). J was trimmed by 3 bases and V by 5 bases; bases with no gene match: 9. The CDR3 DNA follows: TGTGCCAGCAGTCACAGGGGGGGCGTCGACTATGGCTACACCTTC. It is translated as CASSHRGGVDYGYTF.

The chain joins TRBV25-1 to TRBJ1-2; 10 nucleotides agree with TRBD1. The CDR3 runs to 16 residues. Germline V gene sequence: CDR1 MGHDK, CDR2 SYGVNS. Trimming cost V 1 base and J 8 bases; bases outside gene matches: 10. The CDR3, as DNA: TGTGCCAGCAGTGAATGCGGGGTTGGGACAGGGGAGGGCTACACCTTC. Translated, it gives CASSECGVGTGEGYTF.

The chain employs TRBV28 and TRBJ1-2; maybe TRBD1 (5 bases). The germline gives CDR1 MDHEN, CDR2 SYDVKM. This CDR3 comprises 13 residues. Trimming removed 2 bases from V and 8 bases from J, with 12 bases in between. CDR3 bases: TGTGCCAGCAGTTTAATACAGGTTCTCGGCTACACCTTC. Its protein is CASSLIQVLGYTF.

This sequence joins TRBV6-5 and TRBJ1-3; D perhaps matches TRBD1 (5 bases). The germline CDR1 and CDR2 sequences are MNHEY and SVGAGI. The CDR3 is 12 amino acids. V lost 6 bases and J 4 bases, leaving 7 bases between the germline ends. Here the CDR3 DNA reads TGTGCCAGCAGGGGGGTCGGAAACACCATATATTTT. Translating it yields CASRGVGNTIYF.

There are a few counts of this clone. Here the CDR3 reads CASSQNRASNEKLFF. CDR3 nucleotide sequence: TGTGCCAGCAGCCAAAACCGGGCTAGTAATGAAAAACTGTTTTTT. This chain connects TRBV7-8 to TRBJ1-4; D remains ambiguous. V lost 5 bases to trimming and J lost 4 bases, with 14 bases between them. CDR1 and CDR2 from the germline V gene are SGHVS and FQNEAQ. The CDR3 has 15 residues.

The CDR3 DNA reads TGTGCCTGGAGTCGGGAATACGAGCAGTACTTC. Translating it yields CAWSREYEQYF. V gene TRBV30 combines with J gene TRBJ2-7; D might be TRBD2 (5 bases). CDR1 and CDR2 from the germline V gene are GTSNPN and SVGIG (reference sequence). CDR3 length: 11 residues. V was pared by 2 bases and J by 4 bases, with 6 bases between.

This clone has only one observation. The rearrangement links TRBV19 to TRBJ2-2; D is undetermined. This CDR3 is built from 15 residues. V was trimmed by 5 bases and J by 2 bases, leaving 12 bases between them. CDR1 LNHDA and CDR2 SQIVND come from the germline V gene (reference sequence). CDR3 nucleotides: TGTGCCAGTAGTCCCCGTTATCGAAACACCGGGGAGCTGTTTTTT. Its protein product is CASSPRYRNTGELFF.

The chain links TRBV19 to TRBJ1-5; 7 nucleotides line up with TRBD1. This CDR3 spans 14 amino acids. Looked up from germline, CDR1 is LNHDA and CDR2 is SQIVND (reference sequence). Trimming at V came to 6 bases and at J to 2 bases, leaving 4 bases not matched to a gene. The CDR3, as DNA: TGTGCCAGTAGCCGAACAGGGGGCAATCAGCCCCAGCATTTT. This translates into CASSRTGGNQPQHF.

The V call is TRBV11-1, the J call TRBJ2-1; D is ambiguous. The CDR3 contains 12 residues. Per germline, CDR1 SGHAT and CDR2 FQDESV (reference sequence). V gave up 0 bases and J gave up 9 bases, with 6 bases separating them. The DNA of the CDR3 is TGTGCCAGCAGCTTAGCCGTAACTGAGCAGTTCTTC. Translating it yields CASSLAVTEQFF.